This TCR beta chain originates from a study of blood T cell repertoires in COVID-19. Study at large: Specimens from acute and convalescent COVID-19 originated in the United States, Italy and Spain. From T cells, B-cell-depleted T cells, or PBMCs came the material, which was cDNA or gDNA.

Study processing details: Estimation of nucleated cell counts relied on the amplification of reference gene primers. Sequenced by immunoSEQ multiplex PCR; TCRdb stores in-frame clones only, minus some. From that table come the V and J calls and clone size; the DNA was used to work out D and trimming. The data show approximately 210,000 clones, with roughly 88% seen just once and 1.4% to 1.5% held by the top ten. This CDR3 spans 13 amino acids. The germline V and J ends were trimmed by 1 base and 3 bases, with 10 bases remaining between them. Per germline, CDR1 SQVTM and CDR2 ANQGSEA. Sequenced input: peripheral blood. The source is a young man with active or convalescent COVID-19. The chain links TRBV29-1 to TRBJ2-7, with D tentatively TRBD2 (5 bases). The DNA for the CDR3 is TGCAGCGTTGAAGTGGGCGGGCTCTACGAGCAGTACTTC. Its translation: CSVEVGGLYEQYF.